Sequencing of this TCR beta chain was carried out in a study of HIV-infected children after antiretroviral therapy interruption. This clonotype was detected a few times. A 3' RACE protocol on RNA, with unique molecular identifiers, produced the TCR library. Each CDR3 protein is one row after TCRdb ran MiXCR on the 3' RACE reads. The sample holds around 40,000 distinct CDR3 sequences, about 6.5% seen once. As for treatment: PENTA 11 planned treatment interruption arm or continuous ART arm. V was trimmed by 4 bases and J by 2 bases, leaving 11 bases between them. This CDR3 has 14 residues. Germline CDR1 is SNHLY and CDR2 is FYNNEI.

The sequencing used CD45RA+ CD4+ T cells from PBMCs, pooled from several time points, collected from a donor given antiretroviral therapy, either interrupted or continuous. Subset defined: naive CD4+ CD45RA+ CD45RO- T cells. This TCR was recovered from a pool of human donors with HIV. This chain uses TRBV2 with TRBJ1-2, with D perhaps matching TRBD1 (6 bases). CDR3 amino acids: CASSAGTRNYGYTF. The CDR3 DNA reads TGTGCCAGCAGTGCCGGGACACGGAACTATGGCTACACCTTC.